This passage covers 2 T cell receptor beta chains from one sample sequenced in a study of shared clonotypes between healthy human individuals. Clones were sequenced by immunoSEQ multiplex PCR, and TCRdb holds only the in-frame ones, with some missing. The sample shows about 2.3 million clones, approximately 93% of them seen only once. Sequences were obtained from naive CD4+ T cells from PBMCs. Subset: CD45RA+ positively selected. Every receptor here comes from a man in his late teens or twenties in good health. Some clones in this sample may be carry-over from other donors' samples.

The chain has TRBV9 and TRBJ2-1; possible D gene TRBD2, 5 bases. In germline, CDR1 is SGDLS, CDR2 YYNGEE. The ends were cut back, 4 bases at V and 4 bases at J, with 15 bases in the middle. CDR3 size: 15 residues. CDR3 protein: CASSSLAREYNEQFF. The DNA of the CDR3 is TGTGCCAGCAGCAGCCTAGCCCGGGAATACAATGAGCAGTTCTTC.

The chain carries TRBV18 and TRBJ1-2; 7 nucleotides agree with TRBD1. Germline V gene lookup returns CDR1 KGHSH and CDR2 LQKENI. This CDR3 spans 16 amino acids. Trimming took 5 bases from V and 2 from J; bases not matched to a gene: 11. This CDR3 is CASSSQLGGWNYGYTF. The CDR3 DNA reads as TGTGCCAGCTCATCCCAACTAGGGGGCTGGAACTATGGCTACACCTTC.